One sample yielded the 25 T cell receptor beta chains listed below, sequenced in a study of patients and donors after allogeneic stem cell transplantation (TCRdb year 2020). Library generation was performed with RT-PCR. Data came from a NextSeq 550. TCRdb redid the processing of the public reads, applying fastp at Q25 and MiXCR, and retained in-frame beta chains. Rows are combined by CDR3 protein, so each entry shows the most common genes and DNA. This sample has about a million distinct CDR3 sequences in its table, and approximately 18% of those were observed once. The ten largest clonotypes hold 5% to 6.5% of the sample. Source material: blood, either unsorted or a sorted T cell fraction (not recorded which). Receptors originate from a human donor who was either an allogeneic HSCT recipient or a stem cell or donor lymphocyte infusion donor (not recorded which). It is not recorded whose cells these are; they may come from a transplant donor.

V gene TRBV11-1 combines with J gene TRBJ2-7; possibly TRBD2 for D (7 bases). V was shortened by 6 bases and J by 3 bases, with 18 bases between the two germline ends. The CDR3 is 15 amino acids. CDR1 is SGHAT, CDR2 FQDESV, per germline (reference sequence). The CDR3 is CASSPGGGSLYEQYF. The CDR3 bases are TGTGCCAGCAGTCCCGGGGGCGGGAGTCTCTACGAGCAGTACTTC.

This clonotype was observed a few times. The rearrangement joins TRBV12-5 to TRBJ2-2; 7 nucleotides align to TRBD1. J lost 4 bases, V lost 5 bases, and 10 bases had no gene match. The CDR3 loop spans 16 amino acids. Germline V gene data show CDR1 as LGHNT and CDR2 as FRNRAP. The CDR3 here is CASGPFSGQATGELFF. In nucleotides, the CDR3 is TGTGCTAGTGGTCCTTTCAGTGGACAGGCCACCGGGGAGCTGTTTTTT.

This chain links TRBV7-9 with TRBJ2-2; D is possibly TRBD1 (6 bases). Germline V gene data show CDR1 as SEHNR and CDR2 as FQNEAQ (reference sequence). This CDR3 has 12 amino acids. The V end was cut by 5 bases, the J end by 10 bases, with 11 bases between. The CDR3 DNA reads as TGTGCCAGCAGCAAGACAGGAGTGGAGCTGTTTTTT. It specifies CASSKTGVELFF. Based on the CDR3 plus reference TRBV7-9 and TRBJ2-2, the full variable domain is DTGVSQNPRHKITKRGQNVTFRCDPISEHNRLYWYRQTLGQGPEFLTYFQNEAQLEKSRLLSDRFSAERPKGSFSTLEIQRTEQGDSAMYLCASSKTGVELFFGEGSRLTVL.

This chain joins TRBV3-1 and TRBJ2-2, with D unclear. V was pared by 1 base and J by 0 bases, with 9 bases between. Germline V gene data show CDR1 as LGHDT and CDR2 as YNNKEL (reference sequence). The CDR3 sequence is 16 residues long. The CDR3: CASSQGLGSNTGELFF. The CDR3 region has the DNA TGTGCCAGCAGCCAAGGGCTGGGCTCGAACACCGGGGAGCTGTTTTTT.

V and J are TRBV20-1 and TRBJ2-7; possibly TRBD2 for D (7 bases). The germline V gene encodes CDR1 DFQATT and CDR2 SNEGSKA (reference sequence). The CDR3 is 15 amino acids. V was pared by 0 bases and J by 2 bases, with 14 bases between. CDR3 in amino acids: CSARDGGGATYEQYF. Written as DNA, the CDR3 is TGCAGTGCTAGAGATGGGGGGGGGGCGACCTACGAGCAGTACTTC.

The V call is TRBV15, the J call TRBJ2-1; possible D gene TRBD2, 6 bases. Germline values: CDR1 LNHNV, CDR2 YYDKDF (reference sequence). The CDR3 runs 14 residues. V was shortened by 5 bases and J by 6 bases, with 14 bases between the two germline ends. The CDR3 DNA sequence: TGTGCCACCAGCGGAGGCTGGACTACCAATGAGCAGTTCTTC. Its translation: CATSGGWTTNEQFF.

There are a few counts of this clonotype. CDR3 DNA: TGCGCCAGCAGCTACCGGACAGGGGGCACTGAAGCTTTCTTT. This gives the protein CASSYRTGGTEAFF. The rearrangement links TRBV5-1 to TRBJ1-1; 10 positions agree with TRBD1. There are 14 residues in the CDR3. In germline, CDR1 is SGHRS, CDR2 YFSETQ. V dropped 3 bases and J dropped 4; count of bases not matched to a gene: 3.

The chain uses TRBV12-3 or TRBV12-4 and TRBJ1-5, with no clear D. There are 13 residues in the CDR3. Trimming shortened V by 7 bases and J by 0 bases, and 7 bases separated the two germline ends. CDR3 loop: CASTSVSNQPQHF. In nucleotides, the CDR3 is TGTGCCAGCACCTCAGTTAGCAATCAGCCCCAGCATTTT.

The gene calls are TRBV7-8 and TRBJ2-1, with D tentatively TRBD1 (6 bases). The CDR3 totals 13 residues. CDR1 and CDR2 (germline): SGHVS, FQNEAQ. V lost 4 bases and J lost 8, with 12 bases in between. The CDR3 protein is CASSSRTVHEQFF. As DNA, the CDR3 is TGTGCCAGCAGCTCCCGGACAGTCCATGAGCAGTTCTTC.

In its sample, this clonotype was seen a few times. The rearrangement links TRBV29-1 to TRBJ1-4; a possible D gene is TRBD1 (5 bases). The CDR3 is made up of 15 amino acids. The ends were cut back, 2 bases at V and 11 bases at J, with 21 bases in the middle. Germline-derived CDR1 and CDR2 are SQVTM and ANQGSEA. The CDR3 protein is CSVEIPPRVISKLFF. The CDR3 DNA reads TGCAGCGTTGAAATTCCCCCCAGGGTTATTTCGAAACTGTTTTTT.

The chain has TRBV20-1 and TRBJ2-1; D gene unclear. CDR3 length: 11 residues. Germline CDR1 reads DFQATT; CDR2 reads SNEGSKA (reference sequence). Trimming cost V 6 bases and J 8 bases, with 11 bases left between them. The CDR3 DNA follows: TGCAGTGCACCCACTGGCTATGAGCAGTTCTTC. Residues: CSAPTGYEQFF.

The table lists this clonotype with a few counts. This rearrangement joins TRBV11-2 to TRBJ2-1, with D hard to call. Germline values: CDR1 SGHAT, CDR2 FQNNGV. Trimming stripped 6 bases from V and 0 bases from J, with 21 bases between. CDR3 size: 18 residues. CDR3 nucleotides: TGTGCCAGCAGTCGGAGAGGTCCGGGCCAGAGCTCCTACAATGAGCAGTTCTTC. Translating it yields CASSRRGPGQSSYNEQFF.

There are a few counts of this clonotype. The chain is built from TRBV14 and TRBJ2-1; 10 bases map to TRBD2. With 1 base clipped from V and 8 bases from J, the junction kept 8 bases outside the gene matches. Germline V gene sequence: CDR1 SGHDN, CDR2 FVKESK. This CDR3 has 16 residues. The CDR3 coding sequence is TGTGCCAGCAGCCAAGTCGGAACTAGCGGGATCCATGAGCAGTTCTTC. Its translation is CASSQVGTSGIHEQFF.

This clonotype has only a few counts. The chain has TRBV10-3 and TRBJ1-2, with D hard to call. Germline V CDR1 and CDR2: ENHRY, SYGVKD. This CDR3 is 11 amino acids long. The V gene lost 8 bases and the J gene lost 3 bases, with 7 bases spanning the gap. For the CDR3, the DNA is TGTGCCATCTGGGAGGACTATGGCTACACCTTC. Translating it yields CAIWEDYGYTF.

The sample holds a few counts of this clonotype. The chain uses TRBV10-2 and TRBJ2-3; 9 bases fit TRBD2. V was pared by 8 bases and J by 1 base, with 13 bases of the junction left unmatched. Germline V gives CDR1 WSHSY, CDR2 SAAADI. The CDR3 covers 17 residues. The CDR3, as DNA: TGCGCCAGCTCCCGAGGGGGCGGGAGGGCCGGCACAGATACGCAGTATTTT. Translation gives CASSRGGGRAGTDTQYF.

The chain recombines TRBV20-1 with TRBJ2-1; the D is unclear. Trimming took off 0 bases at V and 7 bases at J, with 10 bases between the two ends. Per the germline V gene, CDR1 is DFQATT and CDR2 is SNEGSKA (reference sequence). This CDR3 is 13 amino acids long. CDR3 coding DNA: TGCAGTGCTAGAGATCCTAGGATAAATGAGCAGTTCTTC. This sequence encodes CSARDPRINEQFF.

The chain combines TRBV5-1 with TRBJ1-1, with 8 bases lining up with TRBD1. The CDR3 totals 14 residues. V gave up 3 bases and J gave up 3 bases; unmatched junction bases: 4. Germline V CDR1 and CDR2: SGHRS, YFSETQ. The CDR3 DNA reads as TGCGCCAGCAGCTATGAGGACAGGGACACTGAAGCTTTCTTT. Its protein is CASSYEDRDTEAFF.

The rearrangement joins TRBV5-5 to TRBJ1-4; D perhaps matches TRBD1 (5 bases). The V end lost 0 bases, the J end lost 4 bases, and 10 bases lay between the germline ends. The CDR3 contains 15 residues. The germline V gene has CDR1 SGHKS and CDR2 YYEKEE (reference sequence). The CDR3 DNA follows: TGTGCCAGCAGCTTGGTCGGGGGGAATAATGAAAAACTGTTTTTT. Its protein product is CASSLVGGNNEKLFF.

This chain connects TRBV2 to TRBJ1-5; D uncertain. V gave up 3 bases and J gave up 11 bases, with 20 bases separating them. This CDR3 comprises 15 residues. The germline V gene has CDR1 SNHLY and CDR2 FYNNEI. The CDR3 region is CASSEGSEAVWSQHF. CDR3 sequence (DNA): TGTGCCAGCAGTGAGGGGAGTGAGGCTGTGTGGTCCCAGCATTTT.

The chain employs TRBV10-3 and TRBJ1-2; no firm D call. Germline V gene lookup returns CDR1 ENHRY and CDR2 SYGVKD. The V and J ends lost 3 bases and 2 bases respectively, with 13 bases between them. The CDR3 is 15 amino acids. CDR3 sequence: CAISDGSLGNYGYTF. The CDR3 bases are TGTGCCATCAGTGATGGGAGCCTCGGAAACTATGGCTACACCTTC.

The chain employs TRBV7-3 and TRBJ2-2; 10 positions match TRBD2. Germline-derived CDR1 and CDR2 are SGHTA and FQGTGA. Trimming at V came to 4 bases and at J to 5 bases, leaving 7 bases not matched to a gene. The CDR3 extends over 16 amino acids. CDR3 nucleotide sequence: TGTGCCAGCAGCTACTCTAGCGGGAGTAAGACCGGGGAGCTGTTTTTT. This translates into CASSYSSGSKTGELFF.

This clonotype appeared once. The CDR3 coding sequence is TGTGCCAGCAGCCCCCTCCTCGTGTGGGGGAACACCGGGGAGCTGTTTTTT. Translation: CASSPLLVWGNTGELFF. The chain has TRBV5-8 and TRBJ2-2; D remains ambiguous. Looked up from germline, CDR1 is SGHTS and CDR2 is YDEGEE. The CDR3 contains 17 residues. The ends were cut back, 4 bases at V and 1 base at J, with 17 bases in the middle.

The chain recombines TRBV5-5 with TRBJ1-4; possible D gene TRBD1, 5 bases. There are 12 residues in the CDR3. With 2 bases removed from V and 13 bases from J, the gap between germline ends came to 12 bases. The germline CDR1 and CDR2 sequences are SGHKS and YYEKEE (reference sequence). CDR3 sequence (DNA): TGTGCCAGCAGCTTACAGGCAAACCGACTGTTTTTT. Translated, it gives CASSLQANRLFF.

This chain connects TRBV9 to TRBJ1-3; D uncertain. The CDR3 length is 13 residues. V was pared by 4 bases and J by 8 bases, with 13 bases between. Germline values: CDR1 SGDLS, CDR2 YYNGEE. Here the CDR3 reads CASSPSTQDTIYF. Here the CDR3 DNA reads TGTGCCAGCAGCCCATCAACCCAGGACACCATATATTTT.

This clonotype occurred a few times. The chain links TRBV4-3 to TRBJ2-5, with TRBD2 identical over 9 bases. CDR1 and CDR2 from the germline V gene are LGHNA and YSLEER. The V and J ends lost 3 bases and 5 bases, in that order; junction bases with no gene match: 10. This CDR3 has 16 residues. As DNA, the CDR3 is TGCGCCAGCAGCCATGTCCTAGCGGGGCAGGGGGAGACCCAGTACTTC. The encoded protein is CASSHVLAGQGETQYF.